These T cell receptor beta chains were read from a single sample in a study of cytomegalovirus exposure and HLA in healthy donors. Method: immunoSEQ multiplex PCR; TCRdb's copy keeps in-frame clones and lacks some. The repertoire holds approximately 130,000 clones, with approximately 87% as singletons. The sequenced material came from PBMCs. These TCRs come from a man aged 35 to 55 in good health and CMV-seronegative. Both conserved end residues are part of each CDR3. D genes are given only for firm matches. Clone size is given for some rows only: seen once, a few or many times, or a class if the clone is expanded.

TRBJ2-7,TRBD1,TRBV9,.,CASSARDRGTYEQYF,TGTGCCAGCAGCGCCCGGGACAGGGGGACCTACGAGCAGTACTTC
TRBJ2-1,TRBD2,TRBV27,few,CASSLSRGGPEQFF,TGTGCCAGCAGTTTATCGCGCGGGGGTCCTGAGCAGTTCTTC
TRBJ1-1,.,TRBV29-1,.,CSVEDLPGETNTEAFF,TGCAGCGTTGAAGATCTACCGGGTGAGACGAACACTGAAGCTTTCTTT
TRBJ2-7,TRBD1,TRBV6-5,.,CASSSFRGLSYEQYF,TGTGCCAGCAGTTCCTTCAGGGGGCTATCGTACGAGCAGTACTTC
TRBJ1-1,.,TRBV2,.,CASSDGGPNTEAFF,TGTGCCAGCAGTGACGGGGGGCCCAACACTGAAGCTTTCTTT
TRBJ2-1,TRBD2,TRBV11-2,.,CASRGLAGESYNEQFF,TGTGCCAGCAGGGGGCTAGCGGGAGAGTCCTACAATGAGCAGTTCTTC
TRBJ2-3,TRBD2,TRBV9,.,CASSVAGTSADTQYF,TGTGCCAGCAGCGTAGCCGGGACTAGCGCAGATACGCAGTATTTT
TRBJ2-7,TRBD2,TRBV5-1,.,CASSFTSGSSYEQYF,TGCGCCAGCAGCTTCACTAGCGGCTCTTCCTACGAGCAGTACTTC
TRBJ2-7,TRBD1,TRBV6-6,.,CASSFDRGYEQYF,TGTGCCAGCAGTTTCGACAGGGGCTACGAGCAGTACTTC
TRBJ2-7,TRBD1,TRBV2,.,CATRVWTGDSYEQYF,TGTGCCACGCGAGTCTGGACAGGAGACTCCTACGAGCAGTACTTC
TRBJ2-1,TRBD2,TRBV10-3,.,CAISESRVTSGVGNEQFF,TGTGCCATCAGTGAGTCGCGCGTGACTAGCGGGGTTGGGAATGAGCAGTTCTTC